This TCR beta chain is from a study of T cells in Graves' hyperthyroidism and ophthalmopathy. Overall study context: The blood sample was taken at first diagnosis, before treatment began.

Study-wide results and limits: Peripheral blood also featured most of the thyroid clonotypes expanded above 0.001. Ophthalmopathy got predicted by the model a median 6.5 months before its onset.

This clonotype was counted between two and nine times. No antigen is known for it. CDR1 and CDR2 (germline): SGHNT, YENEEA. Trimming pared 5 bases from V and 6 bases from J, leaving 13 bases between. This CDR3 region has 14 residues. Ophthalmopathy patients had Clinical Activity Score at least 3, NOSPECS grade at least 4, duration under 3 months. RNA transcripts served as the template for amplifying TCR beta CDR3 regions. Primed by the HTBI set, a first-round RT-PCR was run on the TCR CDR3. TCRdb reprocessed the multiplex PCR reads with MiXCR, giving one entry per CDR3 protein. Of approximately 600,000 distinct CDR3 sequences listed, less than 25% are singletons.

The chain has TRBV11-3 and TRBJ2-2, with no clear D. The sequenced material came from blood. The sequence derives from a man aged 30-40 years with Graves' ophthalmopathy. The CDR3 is CASSPSRAAGELFF. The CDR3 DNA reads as TGTGCCAGCAGCCCCAGTCGGGCAGCCGGGGAGCTGTTTTTT.